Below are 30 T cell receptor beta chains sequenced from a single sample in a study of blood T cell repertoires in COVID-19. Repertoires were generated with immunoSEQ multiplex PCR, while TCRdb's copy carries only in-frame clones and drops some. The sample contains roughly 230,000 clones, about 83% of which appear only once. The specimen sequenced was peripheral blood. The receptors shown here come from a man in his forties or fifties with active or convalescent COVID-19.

DNA of the CDR3: TGTGCCAGCAGTTTACGTTCTTTAGGTCTTCCGTCGGGTTTGCCCCAGCATTTT. Amino acid sequence: CASSLRSLGLPSGLPQHF. The V call is TRBV28, the J call TRBJ1-5; D is unresolved. CDR3 length equals 18 residues. V lost 2 bases, J lost 9 bases, and 26 bases lay in between. Germline V gene data show CDR1 as MDHEN and CDR2 as SYDVKM.

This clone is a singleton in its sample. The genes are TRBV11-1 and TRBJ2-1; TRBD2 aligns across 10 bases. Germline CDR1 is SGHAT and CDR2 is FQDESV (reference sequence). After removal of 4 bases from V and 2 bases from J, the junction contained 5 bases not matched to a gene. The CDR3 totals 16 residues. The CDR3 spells CASSSERGGTYNEQFF. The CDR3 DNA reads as TGTGCCAGCAGCTCGGAGCGGGGGGGTACCTACAATGAGCAGTTCTTC.

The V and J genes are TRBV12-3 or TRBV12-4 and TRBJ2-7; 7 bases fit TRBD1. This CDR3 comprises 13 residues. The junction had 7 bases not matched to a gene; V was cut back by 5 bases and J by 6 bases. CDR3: CASSPPTGFEQYF. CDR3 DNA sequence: TGTGCCAGCAGTCCGCCGACAGGGTTCGAGCAGTACTTC.

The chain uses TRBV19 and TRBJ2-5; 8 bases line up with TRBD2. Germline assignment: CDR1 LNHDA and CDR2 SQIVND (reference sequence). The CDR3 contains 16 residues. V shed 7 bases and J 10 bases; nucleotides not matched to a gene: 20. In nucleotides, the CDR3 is TGTGCCAGTAAGGGAATAGGGAGCGGGAGAGAGCGGGACCAGTACTTC. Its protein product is CASKGIGSGRERDQYF.

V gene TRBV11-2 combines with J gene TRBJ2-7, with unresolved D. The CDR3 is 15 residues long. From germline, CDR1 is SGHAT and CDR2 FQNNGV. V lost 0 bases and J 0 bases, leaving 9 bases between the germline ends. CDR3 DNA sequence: TGTGCCAGCAGCTTAGATCGGAGCGCCTCCTACGAGCAGTACTTC. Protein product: CASSLDRSASYEQYF. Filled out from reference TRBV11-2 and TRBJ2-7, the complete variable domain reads EAGVAQSPRYKIIEKRQSVAFWCNPISGHATLYWYQQILGQGPKLLIQFQNNGVVDDSQLPKDRFSAERLKGVDSTLKIQPAKLEDSAVYLCASSLDRSASYEQYFGPGTRLTVT.

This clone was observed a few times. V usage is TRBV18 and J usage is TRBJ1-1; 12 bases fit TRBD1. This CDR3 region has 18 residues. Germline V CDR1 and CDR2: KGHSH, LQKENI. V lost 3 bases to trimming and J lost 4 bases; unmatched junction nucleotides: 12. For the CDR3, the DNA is TGTGCCAGCTCACCTTCCCGGGACAGGGGGCTAGGGCGCACTGAAGCTTTCTTT. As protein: CASSPSRDRGLGRTEAFF.

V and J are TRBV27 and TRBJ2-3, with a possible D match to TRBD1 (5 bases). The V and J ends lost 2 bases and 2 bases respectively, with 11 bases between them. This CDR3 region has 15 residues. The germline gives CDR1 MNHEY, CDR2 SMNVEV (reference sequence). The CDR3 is CASSLDSFFTDTQYF. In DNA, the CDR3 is TGTGCCAGCAGTTTAGACAGTTTCTTCACAGATACGCAGTATTTT.

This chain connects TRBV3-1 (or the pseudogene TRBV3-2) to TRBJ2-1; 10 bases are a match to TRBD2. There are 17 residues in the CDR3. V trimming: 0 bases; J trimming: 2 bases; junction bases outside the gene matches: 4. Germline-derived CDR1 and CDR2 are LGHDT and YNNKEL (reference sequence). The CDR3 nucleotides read TGTGCCAGCAGCCAAGATCTTACTAGCGGGACCTACAATGAGCAGTTCTTC. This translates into CASSQDLTSGTYNEQFF.

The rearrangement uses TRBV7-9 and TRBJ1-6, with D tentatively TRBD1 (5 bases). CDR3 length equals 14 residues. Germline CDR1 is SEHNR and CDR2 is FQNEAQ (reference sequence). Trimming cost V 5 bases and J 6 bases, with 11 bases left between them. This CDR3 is CASSENRFNSPLHF. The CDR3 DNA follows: TGTGCCAGCAGCGAGAACAGGTTTAATTCACCCCTCCACTTT.

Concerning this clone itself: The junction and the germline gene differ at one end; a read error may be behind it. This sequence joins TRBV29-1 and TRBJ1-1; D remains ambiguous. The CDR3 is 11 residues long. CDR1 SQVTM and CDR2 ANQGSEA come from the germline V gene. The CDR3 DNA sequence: TGCAGCGTTGGCGGGTCCTATGAAGGTAGCTTT. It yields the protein CSVGGSYEGSF.

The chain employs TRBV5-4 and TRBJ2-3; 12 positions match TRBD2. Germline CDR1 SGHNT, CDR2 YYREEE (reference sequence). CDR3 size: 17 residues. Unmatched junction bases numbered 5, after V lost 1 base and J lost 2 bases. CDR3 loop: CASSLWTSGKVTDTQYF. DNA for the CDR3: TGTGCCAGCAGCTTGTGGACTAGCGGGAAAGTCACAGATACGCAGTATTTT.

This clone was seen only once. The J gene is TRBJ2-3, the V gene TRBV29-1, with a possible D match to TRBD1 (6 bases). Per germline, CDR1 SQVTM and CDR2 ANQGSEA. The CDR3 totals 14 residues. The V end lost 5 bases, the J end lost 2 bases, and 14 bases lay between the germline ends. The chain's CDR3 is CSVSQGLNTDTQYF. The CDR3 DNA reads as TGCAGCGTTTCCCAGGGGCTGAACACAGATACGCAGTATTTT.

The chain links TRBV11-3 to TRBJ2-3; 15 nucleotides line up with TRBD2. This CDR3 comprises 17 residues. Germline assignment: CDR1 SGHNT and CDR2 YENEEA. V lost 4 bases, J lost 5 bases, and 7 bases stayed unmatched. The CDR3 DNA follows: TGTGCCAGCAGCTCAGGACTAGCGGGGGGGCATGGAGATACGCAGTATTTT. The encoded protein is CASSSGLAGGHGDTQYF. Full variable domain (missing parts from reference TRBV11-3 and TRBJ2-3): EAGVVQSPRYKIIEKKQPVAFWCNPISGHNTLYWYLQNLGQGPELLIRYENEEAVDDSQLPKDRFSAERLKGVDSTLKIQPAELGDSAVYLCASSSGLAGGHGDTQYFGPGTRLTVL.

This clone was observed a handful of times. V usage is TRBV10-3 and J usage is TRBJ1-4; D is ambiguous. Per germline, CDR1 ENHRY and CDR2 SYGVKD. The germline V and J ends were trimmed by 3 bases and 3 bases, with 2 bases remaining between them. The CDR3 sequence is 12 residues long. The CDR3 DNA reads TGTGCCATCAGTGACGCTAATGAAAAACTGTTTTTT. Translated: CAISDANEKLFF.

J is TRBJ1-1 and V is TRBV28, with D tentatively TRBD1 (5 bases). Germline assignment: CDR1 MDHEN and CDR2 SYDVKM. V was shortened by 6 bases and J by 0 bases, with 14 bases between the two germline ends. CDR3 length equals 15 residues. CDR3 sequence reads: CASSPQGSLNTEAFF. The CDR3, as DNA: TGTGCCAGCAGCCCCCAGGGCAGCTTGAACACTGAAGCTTTCTTT. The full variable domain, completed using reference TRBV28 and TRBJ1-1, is DVKVTQSSRYLVKRTGEKVFLECVQDMDHENMFWYRQDPGLGLRLIYFSYDVKMKEKGDIPEGYSVSREKKERFSLILESASTNQTSMYLCASSPQGSLNTEAFFGQGTRLTVV.

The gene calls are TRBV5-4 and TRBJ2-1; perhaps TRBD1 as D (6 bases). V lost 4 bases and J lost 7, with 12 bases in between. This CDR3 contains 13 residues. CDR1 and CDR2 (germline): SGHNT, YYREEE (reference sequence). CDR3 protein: CASSHSQGNEQFF. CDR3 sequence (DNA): TGTGCCAGCAGCCACTCCCAGGGGAATGAGCAGTTCTTC.

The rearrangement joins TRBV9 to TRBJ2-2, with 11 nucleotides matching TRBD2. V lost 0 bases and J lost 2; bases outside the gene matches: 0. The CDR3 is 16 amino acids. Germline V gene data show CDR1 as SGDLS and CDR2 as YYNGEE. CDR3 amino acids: CASSVGLAGNTGELFF. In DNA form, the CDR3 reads TGTGCCAGCAGCGTAGGACTAGCGGGAAACACCGGGGAGCTGTTTTTT. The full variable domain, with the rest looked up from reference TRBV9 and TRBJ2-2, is DSGVTQTPKHLITATGQRVTLRCSPRSGDLSVYWYQQSLDQGLQFLIQYYNGEERAKGNILERFSAQQFPDLHSELNLSSLELGDSALYFCASSVGLAGNTGELFFGEGSRLTVL.

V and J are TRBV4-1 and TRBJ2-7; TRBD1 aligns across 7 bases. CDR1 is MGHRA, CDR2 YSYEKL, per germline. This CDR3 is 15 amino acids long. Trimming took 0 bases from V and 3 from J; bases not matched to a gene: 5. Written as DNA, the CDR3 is TGCGCCAGCAGCCAAGAGCTGGGACAGTACTACGAGCAGTACTTC. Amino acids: CASSQELGQYYEQYF.

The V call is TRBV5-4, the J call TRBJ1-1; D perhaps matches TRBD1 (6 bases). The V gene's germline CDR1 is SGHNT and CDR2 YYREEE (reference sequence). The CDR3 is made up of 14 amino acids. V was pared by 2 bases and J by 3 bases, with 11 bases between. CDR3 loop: CASSFGGRDTEAFF. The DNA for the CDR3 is TGTGCCAGCAGCTTCGGGGGGCGGGACACTGAAGCTTTCTTT.

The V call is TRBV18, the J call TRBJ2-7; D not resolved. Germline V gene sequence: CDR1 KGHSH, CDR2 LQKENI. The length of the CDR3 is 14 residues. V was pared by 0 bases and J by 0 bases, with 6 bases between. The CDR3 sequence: CASSPPPSSYEQYF. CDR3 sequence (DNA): TGTGCCAGCTCACCACCGCCTAGCTCCTACGAGCAGTACTTC.

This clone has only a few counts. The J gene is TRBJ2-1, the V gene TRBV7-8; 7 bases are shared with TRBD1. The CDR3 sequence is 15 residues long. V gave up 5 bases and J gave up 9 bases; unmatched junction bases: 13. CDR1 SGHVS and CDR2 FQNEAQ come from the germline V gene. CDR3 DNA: TGTGCCAGCAGCCCCGTTTCGACAGGGCAGGGTGAGCAGTTCTTC. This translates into CASSPVSTGQGEQFF.

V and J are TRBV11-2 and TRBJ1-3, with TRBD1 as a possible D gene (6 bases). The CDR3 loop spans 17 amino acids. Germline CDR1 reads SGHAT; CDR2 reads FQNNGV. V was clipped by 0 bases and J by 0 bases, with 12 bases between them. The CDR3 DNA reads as TGTGCCAGCAGCTTAGATTCAGGACAGTTCTCTGGAAACACCATATATTTT. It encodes CASSLDSGQFSGNTIYF.

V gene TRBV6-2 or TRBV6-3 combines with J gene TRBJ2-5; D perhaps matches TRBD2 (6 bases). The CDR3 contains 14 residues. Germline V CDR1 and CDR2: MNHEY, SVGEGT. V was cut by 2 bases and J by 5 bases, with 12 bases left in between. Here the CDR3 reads CASSYGGIGETQYF. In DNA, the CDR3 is TGTGCCAGCAGTTACGGAGGGATTGGCGAGACCCAGTACTTC.

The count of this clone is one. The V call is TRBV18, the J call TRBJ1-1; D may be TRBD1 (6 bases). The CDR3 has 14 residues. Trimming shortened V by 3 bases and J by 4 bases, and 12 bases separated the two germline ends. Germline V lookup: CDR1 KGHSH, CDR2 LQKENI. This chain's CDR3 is CASSPNRVSTEAFF. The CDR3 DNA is TGTGCCAGCTCACCCAACAGGGTAAGCACTGAAGCTTTCTTT.

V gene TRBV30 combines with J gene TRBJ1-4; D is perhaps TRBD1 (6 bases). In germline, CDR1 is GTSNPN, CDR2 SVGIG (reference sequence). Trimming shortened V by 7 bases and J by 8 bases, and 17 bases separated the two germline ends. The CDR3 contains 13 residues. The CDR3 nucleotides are TGTGCCTACTCAACCGGGACACCCGAAAAACTGTTTTTT. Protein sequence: CAYSTGTPEKLFF.

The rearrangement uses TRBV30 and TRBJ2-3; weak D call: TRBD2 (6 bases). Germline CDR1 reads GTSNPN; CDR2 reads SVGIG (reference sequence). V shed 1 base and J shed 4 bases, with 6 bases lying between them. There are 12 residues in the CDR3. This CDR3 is CAWSGLADTQYF. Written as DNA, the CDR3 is TGTGCCTGGAGTGGACTAGCAGATACGCAGTATTTT.

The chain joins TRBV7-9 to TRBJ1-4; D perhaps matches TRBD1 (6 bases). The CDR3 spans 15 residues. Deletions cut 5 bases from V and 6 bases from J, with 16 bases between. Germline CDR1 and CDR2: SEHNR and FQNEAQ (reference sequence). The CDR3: CASSRRGQLDEKLFF. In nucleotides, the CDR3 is TGTGCCAGCAGCCGCCGAGGACAGCTAGATGAAAAACTGTTTTTT.

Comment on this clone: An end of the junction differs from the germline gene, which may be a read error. CDR3 sequence (DNA): TGTGCCAGCAGTGAACACGGGACAGGGGGCAAACAGCCCCAGCATTTT. Translated, it gives CASSEHGTGGKQPQHF. The rearrangement uses TRBV6-1 and TRBJ1-5; 12 positions agree with TRBD1. The CDR3 consists of 16 residues. Germline V CDR1 and CDR2: MNHNS, SASEGT.

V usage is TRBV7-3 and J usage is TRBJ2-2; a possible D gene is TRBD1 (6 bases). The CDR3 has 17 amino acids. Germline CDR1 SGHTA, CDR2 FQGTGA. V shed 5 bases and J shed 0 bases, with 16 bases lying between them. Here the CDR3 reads CASSPTSGTTNTGELFF. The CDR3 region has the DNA TGTGCCAGCAGCCCAACCTCCGGGACAACGAACACCGGGGAGCTGTTTTTT.

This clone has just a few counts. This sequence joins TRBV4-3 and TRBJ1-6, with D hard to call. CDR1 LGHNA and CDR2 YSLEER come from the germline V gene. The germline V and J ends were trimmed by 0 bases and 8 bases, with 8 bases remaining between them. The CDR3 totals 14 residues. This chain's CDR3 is CASSQDPRDSPLHF. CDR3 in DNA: TGCGCCAGCAGCCAAGATCCGAGGGATTCACCCCTCCACTTT.